Listed below are T cell receptor beta chains from one sample, sequenced in a study of prognosis after radiotherapy for stage I lung cancer. TCRdb passed the multiplex PCR reads through MiXCR, listing each CDR3 protein once. The table has over 45,000 distinct CDR3 sequences, more than 25% seen once. The material was PBMCs, obtained before or after stereotactic body radiation therapy (not recorded which). These receptors all come from a donor over 45 with non-small cell lung cancer. CDR3s leave out the opening cysteine and the closing phenylalanine or tryptophan. Fields, in order: V gene, J gene, clone size, CDR3 protein. Clone size is stated in some rows and not others, as once, few, many or a class when expanded.

v_gene: TRBV12-3/TRBV12-4; j_gene: TRBJ1-5; abundance: many; CDR3aa: ASSFSLSNQPQH
v_gene: TRBV6-2/TRBV6-3; j_gene: TRBJ2-1; abundance: once; CDR3aa: ASTSLRDRGGRGNQQF
v_gene: TRBV20-1; j_gene: TRBJ2-7; abundance: many; CDR3aa: SARDSGYEQY
v_gene: TRBV6-2/TRBV6-3; j_gene: TRBJ2-2; abundance: many; CDR3aa: ASRPGGGGTGELF
v_gene: TRBV11-2; j_gene: TRBJ2-4; abundance: many; CDR3aa: ASSLSVGDIQY
v_gene: TRBV6-2/TRBV6-3; j_gene: TRBJ2-7; abundance: many; CDR3aa: ASSWSRVEQY
v_gene: TRBV4-2; j_gene: TRBJ2-2; abundance: many; CDR3aa: ASSRRSGTDTGELF
v_gene: TRBV6-1; j_gene: TRBJ2-3; abundance: many; CDR3aa: ASSVAGRTDTQY
v_gene: TRBV6-2/TRBV6-3; j_gene: TRBJ2-3; abundance: many; CDR3aa: ASSPRGLRDTQY
v_gene: TRBV12-3/TRBV12-4; j_gene: TRBJ1-2; abundance: many; CDR3aa: ASSLAGDYGYT
v_gene: TRBV6-2/TRBV6-3; j_gene: TRBJ2-1; abundance: -; CDR3aa: ASSTLRGGYHNEQF
v_gene: TRBV6-1; j_gene: TRBJ1-2; abundance: many; CDR3aa: ASSTHRLPNNYGYT
v_gene: TRBV20-1; j_gene: TRBJ1-1; abundance: many; CDR3aa: SARDLKDTEAF
v_gene: TRBV15; j_gene: TRBJ2-3; abundance: -; CDR3aa: ATSREIAVVRADTQY
v_gene: TRBV24-1; j_gene: TRBJ2-2; abundance: many; CDR3aa: ATSFGAGELF
v_gene: TRBV4-1; j_gene: TRBJ1-6; abundance: many; CDR3aa: ASSEAWGQNSPLH
v_gene: TRBV5-6; j_gene: TRBJ2-7; abundance: many; CDR3aa: ASSFRSEQY
v_gene: TRBV30; j_gene: TRBJ1-1; abundance: many; CDR3aa: AWSPGQGADTEAF